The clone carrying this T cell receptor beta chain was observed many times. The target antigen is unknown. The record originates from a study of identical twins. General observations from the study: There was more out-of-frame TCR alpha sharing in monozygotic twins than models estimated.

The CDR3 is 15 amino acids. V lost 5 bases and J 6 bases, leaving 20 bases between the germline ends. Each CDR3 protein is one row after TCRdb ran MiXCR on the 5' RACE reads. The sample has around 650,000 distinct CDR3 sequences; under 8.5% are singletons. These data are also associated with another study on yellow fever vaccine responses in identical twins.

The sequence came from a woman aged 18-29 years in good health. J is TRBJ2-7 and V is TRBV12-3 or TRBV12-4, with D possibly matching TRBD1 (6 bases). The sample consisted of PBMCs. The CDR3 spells CASSPTYRVALEQYF. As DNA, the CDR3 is TGTGCCAGCAGTCCGACTTACAGGGTCGCTCTCGAGCAGTACTTC.